This T cell receptor (beta chain) was sequenced during a study of blood T cell repertoires in COVID-19. Repertoires were generated with immunoSEQ multiplex PCR, while TCRdb's copy carries only in-frame clones and drops some. The data hold about 490,000 clones, with over 75% observed a single time. The V and J ends lost 6 bases and 5 bases respectively, with 13 bases between them. The CDR3 totals 13 residues. Germline V lookup: CDR1 MNHEY, CDR2 SVGAGI. This clonotype was sampled from a human donor in a cohort sampled during active COVID-19. The sequenced sample was peripheral blood. The chain links TRBV6-5 to TRBJ1-1; a possible D gene is TRBD1 (6 bases). The DNA for the CDR3 is TGTGCCAGCAGCCTCGGACAGTCTACTGAAGCTTTCTTT. It yields the protein CASSLGQSTEAFF.